These 24 T cell receptor beta chains were all obtained from the same sample, sequenced in a study of T cell repertoires in cytomegalovirus infection. No antigen has been assigned to these receptors. One entry per CDR3 protein results from TCRdb running MiXCR on the reads. The sample lists 700,000 to 950,000 distinct CDR3 sequences, approximately 32% occurring once. The sequencing here drew on cultured CD8+ T cells from PBMCs, taken from culture after CMV antigen stimulation. These TCRs come from a human donor in good health (CMV status not recorded). Some clones in this sample may be carry-over from other donors' samples.

The chain couples TRBV7-6 to TRBJ1-3, with TRBD1 as a possible D gene (6 bases). Germline CDR1 SGHVS, CDR2 FNYEAQ. The CDR3 is 15 residues long. Trimming pared 5 bases from V and 2 bases from J, leaving 13 bases between. The CDR3 is CASSPTGFPGNTIYF. The CDR3 bases are TGTGCCAGCAGCCCCACAGGGTTCCCTGGAAACACCATATATTTT.

This clonotype occurred a few times. The chain is built from TRBV27 and TRBJ2-1, with D perhaps TRBD2 (6 bases). The CDR3 consists of 16 residues. Trimming cost V 0 bases and J 3 bases, with 12 bases left between them. Germline-derived CDR1 and CDR2 are MNHEY and SMNVEV (reference sequence). CDR3 region: CASSLSSGEFYNEQFF. The CDR3 DNA reads TGTGCCAGCAGTTTATCCTCGGGGGAATTCTACAATGAGCAGTTCTTC.

The J gene is TRBJ2-5, the V gene TRBV7-9; TRBD2 matches 8 bases. V shed 4 bases, J shed 4 bases, and the junction held 20 bases outside the gene matches. Looked up from germline, CDR1 is SEHNR and CDR2 is FQNEAQ (reference sequence). The CDR3 covers 19 residues. The chain's CDR3 is CASSSPITRIAGSGETQYF. CDR3 bases: TGTGCCAGCAGCTCCCCAATAACCAGGATAGCGGGGTCAGGAGAGACCCAGTACTTC.

The rearrangement uses TRBV10-3 and TRBJ1-1, with D maybe TRBD1 (6 bases). Germline-derived CDR1 and CDR2 are ENHRY and SYGVKD. CDR3 length: 15 amino acids. Trimming pared 10 bases from V and 2 bases from J, leaving 20 bases between. The CDR3 is CATGIEGGANTEAFF. DNA of the CDR3: TGTGCCACCGGGATTGAGGGGGGGGCCAACACTGAAGCTTTCTTT.

This clonotype was seen ten or more times. The genes are TRBV7-2 and TRBJ1-2, with 9 positions matching TRBD1. The CDR3 extends over 15 amino acids. Germline V lookup: CDR1 SGHTA, CDR2 FQGNSA. The V segment lost 5 bases and the J segment 4 bases; nucleotides outside the gene matches: 8. CDR3 sequence: CASSAPGTGPYGYTF. CDR3 nucleotides: TGTGCCAGCAGCGCACCCGGGACAGGGCCCTATGGCTACACCTTC.

J is TRBJ2-3 and V is TRBV2; D gene unclear. There are 12 residues in the CDR3. V shed 8 bases and J shed 1 base, with 7 bases lying between them. Germline CDR1 SNHLY, CDR2 FYNNEI. CDR3 nucleotides: TGTGCCAGCCACAGTCGCACAGATACGCAGTATTTT. Its translation: CASHSRTDTQYF.

This clonotype occurred a few times. The rearrangement uses TRBV12-3 or TRBV12-4 and TRBJ2-5; D uncertain. The CDR3 is 14 residues long. V was pared by 6 bases and J by 2 bases, with 13 bases between. CDR3 sequence: CASSLPGRQETQYF. CDR3 sequence (DNA): TGTGCCAGCAGCCTACCGGGTAGACAAGAGACCCAGTACTTC.

A few counts support this clonotype. The J gene is TRBJ1-6, the V gene TRBV6-6; D not resolved. Per the germline V gene, CDR1 is MNHNY and CDR2 is SVGAGI (reference sequence). CDR3 length equals 16 residues. The germline V and J ends were trimmed by 0 bases and 7 bases, with 13 bases remaining between them. CDR3 DNA: TGTGCCAGCAGTTACTCGAGTATGGCCACCAATTCACCCCTCCACTTT. Translation gives CASSYSSMATNSPLHF.

This clonotype was detected only a few times. CDR3 amino acids: CASGIADTQYF. CDR3 DNA: TGTGCCAGCGGGATAGCAGATACGCAGTATTTT. This chain links TRBV27 with TRBJ2-3; D remains unclear. This CDR3 comprises 11 residues. V lost 8 bases and J 4 bases, leaving 7 bases between the germline ends. The germline V gene encodes CDR1 MNHEY and CDR2 SMNVEV (reference sequence).

In this sample, this clonotype turned up a few times. CDR3 amino acids: CASSLWTSGGYSNQPQHF. Here the CDR3 DNA reads TGTGCCAGCAGCTTATGGACGTCGGGGGGATATAGCAATCAGCCCCAGCATTTT. The chain carries TRBV7-2 and TRBJ1-5; D possibly corresponds to TRBD1 (5 bases). The CDR3 covers 18 residues. The germline CDR1 and CDR2 sequences are SGHTA and FQGNSA. V was cut by 2 bases and J by 0 bases, with 17 bases left in between.

This clonotype was seen a handful of times. This chain uses TRBV10-2 with TRBJ2-3; TRBD2 aligns across 9 bases. CDR1 WSHSY and CDR2 SAAADI come from the germline V gene. The J segment lost 1 base and the V segment lost 0 bases, leaving 2 bases of the junction unmatched. The CDR3 has 16 residues. The CDR3 sequence is CASSESRTSGTDTQYF. CDR3 DNA sequence: TGCGCCAGCAGTGAGTCGAGGACTAGCGGCACAGATACGCAGTATTTT.

The genes are TRBV12-3 or TRBV12-4 and TRBJ2-3, with 8 nucleotides matching TRBD2. The V segment lost 5 bases and the J segment 3 bases; nucleotides outside the gene matches: 13. This CDR3 comprises 17 residues. Here the CDR3 reads CASSPPGLRGGTDTQYF. As DNA, the CDR3 is TGTGCCAGCAGTCCCCCCGGGTTACGGGGGGGTACAGATACGCAGTATTTT.

The V gene is TRBV12-3 or TRBV12-4, the J gene TRBJ2-1; D is unclear. V was cut by 1 base and J by 1 base, with 8 bases left in between. The CDR3 runs to 15 residues. The CDR3 loop is CASSLVVGSYNEQFF. The CDR3 nucleotides read TGTGCCAGCAGTTTAGTGGTTGGGTCCTACAATGAGCAGTTCTTC.

The DNA for the CDR3 is TGCGCCAGCAGTGAAGGGACAGACTACGAGCAGTACTTC. Its translation: CASSEGTDYEQYF. The rearrangement joins TRBV10-2 to TRBJ2-7; 7 bases are shared with TRBD1. There are 13 residues in the CDR3. The V and J ends lost 3 bases and 3 bases, in that order; junction bases with no gene match: 2. Germline values: CDR1 WSHSY, CDR2 SAAADI.

Only a few counts were recorded for this clonotype. V gene TRBV28 combines with J gene TRBJ1-2; no clear D gene. Germline CDR1 and CDR2: MDHEN and SYDVKM. V lost 7 bases to trimming and J lost 2 bases, with 14 bases between them. The CDR3 length is 14 residues. This CDR3 reads CASTPIGLNYGYTF. CDR3 sequence (DNA): TGTGCCAGCACCCCTATTGGCTTAAACTATGGCTACACCTTC.

This clonotype was observed many times. The rearrangement uses TRBV7-2 and TRBJ1-6, with no clear D. From germline, CDR1 is SGHTA and CDR2 FQGNSA. Trimming removed 1 base from V and 8 bases from J, with 12 bases in between. This CDR3 region has 15 residues. CDR3 DNA sequence: TGTGCCAGCAGCTTAGATGTGAGGGCCGATTCACCCCTCCACTTT. Translated: CASSLDVRADSPLHF. The full variable domain, rest sourced from reference TRBV7-2 and TRBJ1-6, is GAGVSQSPSNKVTEKGKDVELRCDPISGHTALYWYRQSLGQGLEFLIYFQGNSAPDKSGLPSDRFSAERTGGSVSTLTIQRTQQEDSAVYLCASSLDVRADSPLHFGNGTRLTVT.

The V and J genes are TRBV20-1 and TRBJ2-1, with TRBD2 matching 8 bases. Trimming removed 3 bases from V and 2 bases from J; junction bases left unmatched: 0. The CDR3 covers 13 residues. Germline lookup yields CDR1 DFQATT and CDR2 SNEGSKA (reference sequence). The DNA of the CDR3 is TGCAGTGCTAGCGGGGGGGCCTACAATGAGCAGTTCTTC. This gives the protein CSASGGAYNEQFF.

V is TRBV6-2 or TRBV6-3 and J is TRBJ2-7; 7 bases line up with TRBD2. J gave up 3 bases and V 2 bases, and 10 bases lay outside the gene matches. Germline V gene lookup returns CDR1 MNHEY and CDR2 SVGEGT. The CDR3 covers 16 residues. In DNA form, the CDR3 reads TGTGCCAGCAGTTACGTACCAGCGGGGACCTACTACGAGCAGTACGTC. It yields the protein CASSYVPAGTYYEQYV.

This clonotype has just a few counts. DNA of the CDR3: TGTGCCAGCACCGACGGGTTCTCTGGGGCCAACGTCCTGACTTTC. Its protein is CASTDGFSGANVLTF. The chain joins TRBV27 to TRBJ2-6; no reliable D call. The CDR3 extends over 15 amino acids. The germline V gene encodes CDR1 MNHEY and CDR2 SMNVEV (reference sequence). Trimming removed 7 bases at V and 0 bases at J, with 10 bases between.

This clonotype was detected only once. The chain is built from TRBV6-4 and TRBJ1-2; D perhaps matches TRBD1 (5 bases). Germline-derived CDR1 and CDR2 are MRHNA and SNTAGT. The CDR3 has 13 residues. Trimming pared 3 bases from V and 8 bases from J, leaving 13 bases between. The CDR3 loop is CASSELGTGGYTF. DNA of the CDR3: TGTGCCAGCAGTGAGCTTGGGACGGGAGGCTACACCTTC.

V usage is TRBV12-5 and J usage is TRBJ1-2; unclear D gene. V lost 5 bases, J lost 7 bases, and 14 bases lay in between. Per germline, CDR1 LGHNT and CDR2 FRNRAP. This CDR3 is 13 amino acids long. CDR3 bases: TGTGCTAGTGGTCCCCAGGAAAGAGGTGGCTACACCTTC. Protein product: CASGPQERGGYTF.

In its sample, this clonotype was seen many times. V usage is TRBV11-1 and J usage is TRBJ1-6; no definite D call. The CDR3 length is 15 residues. Germline-derived CDR1 and CDR2 are SGHAT and FQDESV (reference sequence). Trimming shortened V by 1 base and J by 13 bases, and 17 bases separated the two germline ends. CDR3 bases: TGTGCCAGCAGCTTAGTCGGGGAGAACGATACTCCCCTCCACTTT. Encoded protein: CASSLVGENDTPLHF.

This clonotype was picked up a small number of times. The CDR3 reads CASIRGYTEAFF. In DNA, the CDR3 is TGTGCCAGCATCAGGGGATACACTGAAGCTTTCTTT. The chain has TRBV6-6 and TRBJ1-1; D is possibly TRBD1 (6 bases). In germline, CDR1 is MNHNY, CDR2 SVGAGI (reference sequence). V gave up 7 bases and J gave up 3 bases, with 9 bases separating them. This CDR3 is built from 12 residues.

V is TRBV12-3 or TRBV12-4 and J is TRBJ2-3, with TRBD2 matching 10 bases. Trimming cost V 3 bases and J 2 bases; bases outside gene matches: 14. The CDR3 covers 19 residues. CDR3 residues: CASSFRLAGATELTDTQYF. In nucleotides, the CDR3 is TGTGCCAGCAGTTTTAGGCTAGCGGGGGCTACCGAACTCACAGATACGCAGTATTTT.